The 30 T cell receptor beta chains in this list originate from one sample, sequenced in a study of cytomegalovirus exposure and HLA in healthy donors. Primers included in the PCR were 60 Vbeta and 13 Jbeta primers. Generated by immunoSEQ multiplex PCR, the TCRdb table keeps only in-frame clones and is missing some. The sample records roughly 140,000 clones, 65% to 85% being singletons. Sequencing was done on a sample of PBMCs. Receptors were obtained from a male donor in good health and CMV-seronegative.

The chain recombines TRBV25-1 with TRBJ2-7, with 9 bases lining up with TRBD2. J gave up 7 bases and V 2 bases, and 12 bases lay outside the gene matches. The CDR3 contains 16 residues. Germline CDR1 reads MGHDK; CDR2 reads SYGVNS. CDR3 coding DNA: TGTGCCAGCAGTGAACGGGCGGGAGGGCCAGTGGGAGAGCAGTACTTC. It is translated as CASSERAGGPVGEQYF.

This clone was seen once. The CDR3, as DNA: TGTGCCAGCGCGCGACAGGGTAGTCTTCAGCCCCAGCATTTT. Translating it yields CASARQGSLQPQHF. The V and J genes are TRBV6-6 and TRBJ1-5, with 7 bases identical to TRBD1. The CDR3 extends over 14 amino acids. The ends lost 8 bases at V and 6 bases at J; junction bases unmatched: 10. Germline CDR1 reads MNHNY; CDR2 reads SVGAGI (reference sequence).

This chain joins TRBV6-1 and TRBJ1-1, with D perhaps matching TRBD1 (5 bases). The V gene's germline CDR1 is MNHNS and CDR2 SASEGT. The CDR3 is 13 amino acids. Trimming cost V 7 bases and J 1 base, with 10 bases left between them. The CDR3 DNA is TGTGCCAGCACCGCCACAGGGAACACTGAAGCTTTCTTT. Its protein product is CASTATGNTEAFF.

CDR3 region: CASSQGTGPRLYNEQFF. The CDR3 nucleotides are TGTGCCAGCAGCCAAGGAACAGGCCCAAGACTCTACAATGAGCAGTTCTTC. The chain links TRBV14 to TRBJ2-1; D possibly corresponds to TRBD1 (5 bases). V was trimmed by 1 base and J by 3 bases, leaving 16 bases between them. The germline V gene encodes CDR1 SGHDN and CDR2 FVKESK. This CDR3 has 17 amino acids.

The chain combines TRBV9 with TRBJ1-2, with 7 bases lining up with TRBD1. From germline, CDR1 is SGDLS and CDR2 YYNGEE. The CDR3 contains 16 residues. J was trimmed by 5 bases and V by 5 bases; bases with no gene match: 15. CDR3 nucleotide sequence: TGTGCCAGCAGTCTGAGACAGGGTCACTACAGATATGGCTACACCTTC. Translating it yields CASSLRQGHYRYGYTF.

This sequence joins TRBV9 and TRBJ2-7, with TRBD2 identical over 10 bases. This CDR3 comprises 14 residues. With V trimmed by 5 bases and J by 5 bases, 7 bases remained unmatched. Per the germline V gene, CDR1 is SGDLS and CDR2 is YYNGEE. The CDR3 bases are TGTGCCAGCAGTAATAGCGGGGGGAGGCACGAGCAGTACTTC. Residues: CASSNSGGRHEQYF.

The V gene is TRBV28, the J gene TRBJ1-5; 9 bases line up with TRBD1. The CDR3 totals 18 residues. Germline V CDR1 and CDR2: MDHEN, SYDVKM. The trim removed 5 bases at V and 3 bases at J, leaving 14 bases unmatched. The CDR3 bases are TGTGCCAGCAGTCCGCTCTCCTACTGGACAGGGGCCAATCAGCCCCAGCATTTT. It codes for CASSPLSYWTGANQPQHF.

V gene TRBV4-3 combines with J gene TRBJ2-7; D is unclear. Germline CDR1 and CDR2: LGHNA and YSLEER. V was shortened by 0 bases and J by 7 bases, with 10 bases between the two germline ends. This CDR3 is built from 13 residues. Here the CDR3 DNA reads TGCGCCAGCAGCCAAGATTCTGTCCGTGAGCAGTACTTC. This translates into CASSQDSVREQYF.

The V call is TRBV4-1, the J call TRBJ1-2, with 9 bases that match TRBD1. Germline CDR1 and CDR2: MGHRA and YSYEKL. CDR3 length: 14 amino acids. Losses at the gene ends were 3 bases for V and 6 bases for J; bases not matched to a gene: 5. DNA of the CDR3: TGCGCCAGCAGCCAGGGACAGGGATGGGATGGCTACACCTTC. Protein product: CASSQGQGWDGYTF.

This chain links TRBV2 with TRBJ2-7; 10 nucleotides line up with TRBD2. This CDR3 contains 20 residues. V gave up 5 bases and J gave up 0 bases; unmatched junction bases: 19. Germline values: CDR1 SNHLY, CDR2 FYNNEI. The CDR3 region has the DNA TGTGCCAGCAGTAGGTTAGCGGGGGGACAAACAAAAAAAAGCTCCTACGAGCAGTACTTC. This sequence encodes CASSRLAGGQTKKSSYEQYF.

The rearrangement uses TRBV27 and TRBJ1-1; D is unresolved. CDR3 length: 11 amino acids. The ends were cut back, 7 bases at V and 8 bases at J, with 11 bases in the middle. Germline V gives CDR1 MNHEY, CDR2 SMNVEV (reference sequence). CDR3 region: CASTGRLEAFF. In nucleotides, the CDR3 is TGTGCCAGCACCGGGAGGTTGGAAGCTTTCTTT.

The genes are TRBV12-5 and TRBJ2-5; tentatively, D is TRBD2 (7 bases). This CDR3 contains 17 residues. Germline assignment: CDR1 LGHNT and CDR2 FRNRAP. Trimming pared 3 bases from V and 5 bases from J, leaving 22 bases between. The CDR3 sequence is CASGFGGATGMRETQYF. For the CDR3, the DNA is TGTGCTAGTGGTTTTGGGGGGGCGACGGGGATGAGGGAGACCCAGTACTTC.

This clone showed up just once. The J gene is TRBJ2-2, the V gene TRBV4-3, with 12 nucleotides matching TRBD2. Per the germline V gene, CDR1 is LGHNA and CDR2 is YSLEER. Losses at the gene ends were 1 base for V and 5 bases for J; bases not matched to a gene: 5. This CDR3 region has 17 residues. CDR3 sequence (DNA): TGCGCCAGCAGCCAAGGACTAGCGGGAGTAGGGACCGGGGAGCTGTTTTTT. Translated: CASSQGLAGVGTGELFF.

Details on this clone: At one end, the junction sequence differs from germline, possibly due to a read error. This chain joins TRBV4-3 and TRBJ2-2, with D hard to call. Germline loops: CDR1 LGHNA, CDR2 YSLEER. CDR3 length: 12 amino acids. The CDR3 loop reads CASGHGTGELFF. Here the CDR3 DNA reads TGCGCCAGCGGCCACGGGACCGGGGAGCTGTTTTTT.

The chain uses TRBV5-4 and TRBJ2-1, with 8 bases fitting TRBD2. The CDR3 runs 17 residues. Germline V gene data show CDR1 as SGHNT and CDR2 as YYREEE (reference sequence). V was pared by 4 bases and J by 4 bases, with 13 bases of the junction left unmatched. CDR3 sequence: CASSPRRGGGKYNEQFF. The DNA of the CDR3 is TGTGCCAGCAGCCCTCGAAGGGGCGGGGGGAAATACAATGAGCAGTTCTTC.

Here the CDR3 DNA reads TGTGCCAGTGGGCGGGGAGAGGTGCAGTACTTC. It yields the protein CASGRGEVQYF. The rearrangement joins TRBV19 to TRBJ2-7, with a possible D match to TRBD2 (6 bases). Looked up from germline, CDR1 is LNHDA and CDR2 is SQIVND (reference sequence). This CDR3 region has 11 residues. The V end lost 8 bases, the J end lost 9 bases, and 14 bases lay between the germline ends. Drawing the rest from reference TRBV19 and TRBJ2-7, the complete variable domain is DGGITQSPKYLFRKEGQNVTLSCEQNLNHDAMYWYRQDPGQGLRLIYYSQIVNDFQKGDIAEGYSVSREKKESFPLTVTSAQKNPTAFYLCASGRGEVQYFGPGTRLTVT.

The chain recombines TRBV29-1 with TRBJ2-1; 13 positions match TRBD2. The V and J ends lost 7 bases and 9 bases, in that order; junction bases with no gene match: 15. The germline CDR1 and CDR2 sequences are SQVTM and ANQGSEA. CDR3 size: 16 residues. The CDR3 DNA follows: TGCAGCGGGACTCGACTAGCGGGAGGCCTAAGGGGTGAGCAGTTCTTC. As protein: CSGTRLAGGLRGEQFF.

The V and J genes are TRBV7-9 and TRBJ2-7; tentatively, D is TRBD2 (5 bases). Trimming removed 9 bases from V and 5 bases from J, with 8 bases in between. This CDR3 has 10 residues. The germline CDR1 and CDR2 sequences are SEHNR and FQNEAQ (reference sequence). The chain's CDR3 is CASTGDEQYF. As DNA, the CDR3 is TGTGCCAGTACCGGGGACGAGCAGTACTTC.

The chain couples TRBV2 to TRBJ2-5; 7 bases are a match to TRBD1. This CDR3 is 14 amino acids long. V lost 5 bases and J lost 1; bases outside the gene matches: 4. Germline V lookup: CDR1 SNHLY, CDR2 FYNNEI. The CDR3 nucleotides are TGTGCCAGCAGTCACCGGGACAGCCAAGAGACCCAGTACTTC. Protein product: CASSHRDSQETQYF.

This chain uses TRBV4-1 with TRBJ2-3; no definite D call. The germline V gene has CDR1 MGHRA and CDR2 YSYEKL. The CDR3 spans 16 residues. Trimming left V 0 bases short and J 3 bases short, with 13 bases between. The CDR3 bases are TGCGCCAGCAGCCAAGATTTCGGCCCCAGGACAGATACGCAGTATTTT. It is translated as CASSQDFGPRTDTQYF.

This clone was seen a few times. This chain connects TRBV5-1 to TRBJ2-1, with TRBD2 matching over 10 bases. Germline V gives CDR1 SGHRS, CDR2 YFSETQ. The CDR3 loop spans 17 amino acids. J was trimmed by 7 bases and V by 3 bases; bases with no gene match: 13. CDR3 region: CASSSGVSGGGQNEQFF. CDR3 sequence (DNA): TGCGCCAGCAGCTCGGGGGTAAGCGGGGGGGGTCAGAATGAGCAGTTCTTC.

The chain carries TRBV27 and TRBJ1-1, with D possibly matching TRBD1 (5 bases). The CDR3 has 14 residues. Trimming cost V 1 base and J 3 bases, with 9 bases left between them. Germline-derived CDR1 and CDR2 are MNHEY and SMNVEV (reference sequence). In nucleotides, the CDR3 is TGTGCCAGCAGTTTATGGGGCAGAGACACTGAAGCTTTCTTT. This translates into CASSLWGRDTEAFF.

This clone was found a few times. The chain is built from TRBV6-1 and TRBJ2-3; 9 positions match TRBD2. There are 14 residues in the CDR3. Trimming cost V 8 bases and J 2 bases; bases outside gene matches: 5. Germline loops: CDR1 MNHNS, CDR2 SASEGT. The CDR3 nucleotides read TGTGCCAGCGGGCTAGCGGGGTACACAGATACGCAGTATTTT. Translation gives CASGLAGYTDTQYF.

This chain uses TRBV6-5 with TRBJ1-2; 9 nucleotides align to TRBD1. Trimming took 5 bases from V and 4 from J; bases not matched to a gene: 8. Looked up from germline, CDR1 is MNHEY and CDR2 is SVGAGI. This CDR3 region has 15 residues. DNA for the CDR3: TGTGCCAGCAGTCTTCGGACAGGGGACCTCTATGGCTACACCTTC. Translation: CASSLRTGDLYGYTF.

This clone came up once. The junction and the germline gene differ at one end; a read error may be behind it. V is TRBV5-4 and J is TRBJ2-5, with TRBD1 matching over 7 bases. This CDR3 has 16 amino acids. The germline V gene encodes CDR1 SGHNT and CDR2 YYREEE (reference sequence). The CDR3 region is CASSLAAGGIGETQHF. In nucleotides, the CDR3 is TGTGCCAGCAGCTTGGCGGCAGGGGGTATCGGGGAGACCCAGCACTTC.

The chain couples TRBV9 to TRBJ2-3, with 16 bases aligning to TRBD2. This CDR3 region has 17 residues. Trimming took 3 bases from V and 6 from J; bases not matched to a gene: 7. Germline CDR1 reads SGDLS; CDR2 reads YYNGEE. The CDR3 spells CASSDGTSGGAVDTQYF. CDR3 sequence (DNA): TGTGCCAGCAGCGATGGGACTAGCGGGGGGGCAGTGGATACGCAGTATTTT.

This rearrangement joins TRBV2 to TRBJ1-1, with TRBD1 matching 9 bases. Looked up from germline, CDR1 is SNHLY and CDR2 is FYNNEI. The CDR3 has 15 amino acids. Germline trimming cut 4 bases from V and 1 base from J; bases unmatched to any gene: 4. The CDR3 loop reads CASSGDRERNTEAFF. The CDR3 region has the DNA TGTGCCAGCAGTGGGGACAGGGAGAGGAACACTGAAGCTTTCTTT.

The V and J genes are TRBV5-4 and TRBJ2-7; 9 bases line up with TRBD1. J lost 6 bases, V lost 6 bases, and 4 bases had no gene match. The CDR3 spans 12 residues. From germline, CDR1 is SGHNT and CDR2 YYREEE (reference sequence). The CDR3 spells CASTGTGLEQYF. The CDR3 DNA reads TGTGCCAGCACGGGGACAGGGCTCGAGCAGTACTTC. The variable domain in full, with the rest retrieved from reference TRBV5-4 and TRBJ2-7, is ETGVTQSPTHLIKTRGQQVTLRCSSQSGHNTVSWYQQALGQGPQFIFQYYREEENGRGNFPPRFSGLQFPNYSSELNVNALELDDSALYLCASTGTGLEQYFGPGTRLTVT.

The chain couples TRBV4-2 to TRBJ2-5; no firm D call. The DNA end is more similar to TRBJ2-7, so the J call may be wrong. The length of the CDR3 is 14 residues. Germline values: CDR1 LGHNA, CDR2 YNFKEQ. The CDR3 sequence is CASSQSDGFYEQYF. The CDR3 DNA reads as TGTGCCAGCAGCCAAAGCGACGGATTCTACGAGCAGTACTTC.

V is TRBV7-3 and J is TRBJ2-7; 7 bases map to TRBD2. CDR3 length equals 14 residues. Per the germline V gene, CDR1 is SGHTA and CDR2 is FQGTGA. The V and J ends lost 6 bases and 2 bases, in that order; junction bases with no gene match: 7. The CDR3 DNA reads TGTGCCAGCAGTCCGGGGGGAGGCCCCTACGAGCAGTACTTC. Its translation is CASSPGGGPYEQYF.